One sample yielded the 5 T cell receptor beta chains listed below, sequenced in a study of metastatic and nonmetastatic thyroid tumors. No treatment had been given to any patient before thyroid surgery. TCRdb re-called clones from the PCR reads using MiXCR. The repertoire consists of about 21,000 clones, with 30% to 35% occurring once and the leading ten covering more than 20%. The sequenced material came from adjacent normal tissue. The source of these receptors is a female donor with papillary thyroid cancer or a benign thyroid nodule (not recorded which). Some clones in this sample may be carry-over from other donors' samples.

The CDR3 region has the DNA TGTGCCAGCAGCTCGAGAGGGGGGGCCCGGAGCACAGATACGCAGTATTTT. Translating it yields CASSSRGGARSTDTQYF. The chain links TRBV11-2 to TRBJ2-3, with a possible D match to TRBD2 (7 bases). Germline V gene sequence: CDR1 SGHAT, CDR2 FQNNGV. The V end lost 4 bases, the J end lost 0 bases, and 17 bases lay between the germline ends. The CDR3 has 17 residues.

Regarding this clone: Other DNA sequences of this sample code for an identical CDR3. CDR3 loop: CATSRGTGGIYEQYF. The CDR3 DNA reads TGTGCCACCAGCAGAGGGACAGGGGGGATCTACGAGCAGTACTTC. The rearrangement links TRBV15 to TRBJ2-7, with TRBD1 matching 10 bases. CDR3 length equals 15 residues. The germline gives CDR1 LNHNV, CDR2 YYDKDF (reference sequence). V was pared by 1 base and J by 3 bases, with 3 bases of the junction left unmatched.

This clone was detected ten times or more. This chain links TRBV13 with TRBJ2-5; 8 bases agree with TRBD2. Germline V CDR1 and CDR2: PRHDT, FYEKMQ (reference sequence). J gave up 4 bases and V 5 bases, and 3 bases lay outside the gene matches. The CDR3 contains 13 residues. The CDR3 here is CASSQAGGETQYF. In DNA, the CDR3 is TGTGCCAGCAGCCAGGCGGGGGGAGAGACCCAGTACTTC.

This clone came up many times. J is TRBJ1-2 and V is TRBV20-1; 11 bases line up with TRBD1. Germline-derived CDR1 and CDR2 are DFQATT and SNEGSKA (reference sequence). CDR3 length: 15 amino acids. The trim removed 1 base at V and 6 bases at J, leaving 7 bases unmatched. Here the CDR3 reads CSARAEGQGGNGYTF. Here the CDR3 DNA reads TGCAGTGCTAGAGCGGAGGGACAGGGGGGGAATGGCTACACCTTC.

In nucleotides, the CDR3 is TGTGCCAGCAGCCCAAGGCGAGGGTACGAGCAGTACTTC. Encoded protein: CASSPRRGYEQYF. The rearrangement joins TRBV7-2 to TRBJ2-7; TRBD2 might be the D (5 bases). CDR3 length: 13 amino acids. From germline, CDR1 is SGHTA and CDR2 FQGNSA. V lost 5 bases to trimming and J lost 4 bases, with 12 bases between them. The full variable domain, completed using reference TRBV7-2 and TRBJ2-7, is GAGVSQSPSNKVTEKGKDVELRCDPISGHTALYWYRQSLGQGLEFLIYFQGNSAPDKSGLPSDRFSAERTGGSVSTLTIQRTQQEDSAVYLCASSPRRGYEQYFGPGTRLTVT.